This TCR beta chain was sequenced in a study of T-cell reconstitution after alpha-beta-depleted transplantation in children. Researchers prepared the TCRbeta library using unique molecular identifiers, the study reports. One entry per CDR3 protein, called by TCRdb with MiXCR from the PCR reads. The sample holds about 640,000 distinct CDR3 sequences, roughly 17% seen once. This CDR3 is built from 15 residues. Germline CDR1 reads DFQATT; CDR2 reads SNEGSKA (reference sequence). Trimming pared 5 bases from V and 0 bases from J, leaving 14 bases between. This clonotype was counted ten times or more. The sample consisted of PBMCs from the stem cell graft donor, taken from the stem cell graft. This TCR was recovered from a human donor who donated a stem cell graft to a child with acute myeloid leukemia. The rearrangement uses TRBV20-1 and TRBJ2-4, with D hard to call. The CDR3 protein is CSAPRLMLAKNIQYF. The CDR3 DNA sequence: TGCAGTGCTCCTAGACTGATGCTAGCCAAAAACATTCAGTACTTC.